This T cell receptor beta chain comes out of a study of OX40 agonist ivuxolimab in advanced cancers. As concerns this clone: What it recognizes is unknown.

CDR1 SGHDN and CDR2 FVKESK come from the germline V gene. CDR3 length: 12 residues. The V and J ends lost 1 base and 3 bases respectively, with 3 bases between them. Profiled with immunoSEQ multiplex PCR; TCRdb holds only in-frame clones, not every one. Here the sample spans tens of thousands of clones, 90% being singletons. Overall study results and limits: Patients with a partial response at 0.1-3.0 mg/kg had among the lowest clonal expansion.

The TCR originated in an adult with an advanced solid tumor such as melanoma, head and neck, liver or kidney cancer. Material: CD4+ or CD8+ T cells sorted from blood, obtained in a trial of the OX40 agonist ivuxolimab. The rearrangement links TRBV14 to TRBJ1-2; D not resolved. CDR3 protein: CASSQGDYGYTF. CDR3 nucleotides: TGTGCCAGCAGCCAAGGAGACTATGGCTACACCTTC.